This passage covers 5 T cell receptor beta chains from one sample sequenced in a study of blood T cell repertoires in COVID-19. Assay used: immunoSEQ multiplex PCR; TCRdb lists only in-frame clones, some missing. The sample has approximately 240,000 clones; roughly 80% are singletons. Sample: peripheral blood. Receptor source: a woman aged 55 to 70 with active or convalescent COVID-19.

This sequence joins TRBV7-2 and TRBJ2-7, with TRBD2 matching over 11 bases. Germline V CDR1 and CDR2: SGHTA, FQGNSA. CDR3 length: 15 residues. J lost 6 bases, V lost 5 bases, and 9 bases had no gene match. CDR3 residues: CASSRIAGGQAEQYF. The CDR3 DNA follows: TGTGCCAGCAGCCGCATAGCGGGAGGGCAAGCCGAGCAGTACTTC. Combining the CDR3 with reference TRBV7-2 and TRBJ2-7 gives the whole variable domain GAGVSQSPSNKVTEKGKDVELRCDPISGHTALYWYRQSLGQGLEFLIYFQGNSAPDKSGLPSDRFSAERTGGSVSTLTIQRTQQEDSAVYLCASSRIAGGQAEQYFGPGTRLTVT.

In this sample, this clone turned up once. This rearrangement joins TRBV5-8 to TRBJ2-1, with TRBD1 identical over 9 bases. There are 14 residues in the CDR3. J gave up 7 bases and V 5 bases, and 7 bases lay outside the gene matches. Per germline, CDR1 SGHTS and CDR2 YDEGEE. The CDR3 reads CASRRQGVFNEQFF. The CDR3, as DNA: TGTGCCAGCAGACGACAGGGGGTTTTTAATGAGCAGTTCTTC.

This clone was counted between two and nine times. This chain joins TRBV29-1 and TRBJ1-3; D gene unclear. The CDR3 is 11 amino acids. Germline V gene sequence: CDR1 SQVTM, CDR2 ANQGSEA. Trimming took 7 bases from V and 4 from J, leaving 8 bases between them. This chain's CDR3 is CSGSKGNTIYF. In nucleotides, the CDR3 is TGCAGCGGGAGTAAAGGAAACACCATATATTTT.

The rearrangement joins TRBV24-1 to TRBJ1-5; 10 nucleotides agree with TRBD1. The CDR3 consists of 16 residues. The germline V gene encodes CDR1 KGHDR and CDR2 SFDVKD. Trimming at V came to 3 bases and at J to 6 bases, leaving 7 bases not matched to a gene. CDR3 bases: TGTGCCACCAGTGATCCCGGGACAGGGGATAGTCAGCCCCAGCATTTT. Translation: CATSDPGTGDSQPQHF.

This clone was seen once. J is TRBJ1-5 and V is TRBV19; D is undetermined. The CDR3 spans 16 residues. Trimming stripped 7 bases from V and 0 bases from J, with 16 bases between. Germline V gene sequence: CDR1 LNHDA, CDR2 SQIVND (reference sequence). CDR3 DNA sequence: TGTGCCAGTACCTTAGAGGGAACCCCTAGCAATCAGCCCCAGCATTTT. The encoded protein is CASTLEGTPSNQPQHF.